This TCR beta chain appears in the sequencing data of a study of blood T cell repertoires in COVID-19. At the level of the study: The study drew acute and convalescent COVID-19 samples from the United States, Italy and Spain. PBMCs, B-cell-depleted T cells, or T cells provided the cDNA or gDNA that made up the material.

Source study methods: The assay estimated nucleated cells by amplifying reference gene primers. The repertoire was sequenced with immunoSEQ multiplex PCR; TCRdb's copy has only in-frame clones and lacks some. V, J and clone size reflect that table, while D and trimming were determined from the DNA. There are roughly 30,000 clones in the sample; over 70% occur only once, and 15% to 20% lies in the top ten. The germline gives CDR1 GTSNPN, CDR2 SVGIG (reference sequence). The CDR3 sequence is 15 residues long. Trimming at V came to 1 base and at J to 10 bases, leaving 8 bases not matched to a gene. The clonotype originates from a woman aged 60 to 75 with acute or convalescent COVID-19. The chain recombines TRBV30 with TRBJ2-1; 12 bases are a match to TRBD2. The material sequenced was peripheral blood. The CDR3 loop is CAWSGLAGVSGEQFF. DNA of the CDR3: TGTGCCTGGAGTGGACTAGCGGGGGTTTCAGGGGAGCAGTTCTTC.